This T cell receptor beta chain emerged from a study of blood T cell repertoires in COVID-19. Study overall: COVID-19 samples collected from the United States, Italy and Spain covered acute and convalescent phases. T cells, B-cell-depleted T cells, or PBMCs supplied cDNA or gDNA.

Living in 24 US areas, the participants were between 18 and 89 years of age. The CDR3 is made up of 15 amino acids. The germline V gene encodes CDR1 SGHVS and CDR2 FQNEAQ. Between the trimmed V and J ends, which lost 1 base and 5 bases, there was a span of 12 bases. In the original processing: Amplifying reference gene primers gave estimates of nucleated cell counts. Sequencing used immunoSEQ multiplex PCR; TCRdb keeps in-frame clones, though not all of them. V and J calls and clone size are as listed in that table; D and trimming were resolved from the DNA. The table records roughly 240,000 clones, approximately 85% of them present only once.

The sequenced material came from PBMCs or T cells enriched from blood (not recorded which). This sequence joins TRBV7-8 and TRBJ1-5; D might be TRBD1 (5 bases). The origin of this receptor is a woman in her 50s with acute COVID-19. The CDR3 loop is CASSLGGGEYQPQHF. The CDR3 coding sequence is TGTGCCAGCAGCTTAGGGGGAGGGGAGTATCAGCCCCAGCATTTT.